This T cell receptor (beta chain) derives from a study of molecular identifiers for immune sequencing clone quantification (dated by TCRdb to between 2018 and 2020). For the wider study: For a replicate experiment, RNA from 20,000 or 100,000 naive CD8 T cells was divided into five aliquots, and four of the five aliquots were sequenced. CD8 T cells were used in a methods study to benchmark molecular-identifier clustering-based TCR repertoire sequencing (MIDCIRS) and TCR RNA copy counting.

What the work shows at the level of the full study, not this receptor alone: Spiked-in Jurkat TCR RNA (roughly 10 copies' worth), which is not part of the donor repertoire, was contained in the naive libraries. In CMV-specific effector cells, clones with more than 20 RNA copies contained over 99% of molecules, whereas in naive cells such clones contained under 1% of molecules. Highly expanded clone sizes could be underestimated because identical TCR molecules may share a barcode. Even against a background of some 1 million naive CD8 T cells, spiked-in Jurkat TCR RNA amounting to a single cell's worth was reported to be detectable. Modeling gave about 3 recovered TCR RNA copies per cell versus roughly 10 by digital PCR, implying about 30% capture efficiency. Without barcode sub-clustering, chimeric consensus sequences inflated TCR diversity; chimeras reached as high as 47%.

With respect to this clonotype: Its cognate antigen has yet to be identified. No base quality information exists; no much larger clone differs at one position.

Receptor amplification or capture employed PCR. The reads were generated on a NextSeq 500. Bulk TCR libraries were made following a previously described method, with the TCR primers given in Table S5. Purification of total RNA was performed with the Qiagen AllPrep DNA/RNA kit. Before any analysis, reads coming from multiple sequencing runs of the same library were combined into one pool. As for how the authors treated the data: Reads were retained only if an exact TCR constant sequence was present, and the retained reads were trimmed to 150 nt and grouped according to their 12-nt molecular barcodes. Reads inside each barcode group were sub-clustered using a 15% Levenshtein threshold, and a quality-weighted consensus sequence was constructed for each RNA molecule. Non-functional sequences were removed, as were lower-count sequences one edit away from another. Based on fitting two negative binomial distributions, any barcode sub-cluster with under 20% of the maximum read count was discarded. TCRdb reanalyzed the raw reads on its own, using fastp at Q25 for trimming and MiXCR for clone calling, and kept in-frame beta chains. Identical CDR3 protein sequences are pooled into one entry, listed with their most common genes and DNA. The V and J calls here are based on TCRdb, not the publication. This sample is represented by under 800,000 distinct CDR3 sequences; about 25% of them were singletons. The ten most abundant clones make up roughly 0.83% of the sample.

Libraries of naive CD8 T cells were built from approximately 20,000 to 980,000 sorted cells, with 10%, 30% or 50% of the purified RNA used. Naive CD8 T cells were FACS-sorted as CD8+CD4-CCR7+CD45RA+ on a BD FACSAria II into RLT Plus buffer. To test detection sensitivity, Jurkat RNA equivalent to ten TCR copies was spiked into samples of about 20,000-1,100,000 naive CD8 T cells. CD8 T cells were enriched with RosetteSep CD8+ T Cell Enrichment Cocktail and Ficoll-Paque, followed by ACK red cell lysis. The specimen was naive CD8+ T cells from blood, with Jurkat cell RNA spiked in. What this sample's cell subset or site label stands for: FACS-sorted CD8+CD4-CCR7+CD45RA+ naive T cells. The clonotype was recovered from a human donor in good health. Some libraries in this study had Jurkat cell RNA spiked in.

The DNA is TGCGCCAGCAGCCAAGCGACAGGCTACTCCTACGAGCAGTACTTC. It codes for CASSQATGYSYEQYF. The V gene is TRBV4-1 and the J gene is TRBJ2-7; the D gene is perhaps TRBD1, on 6 matching bases. The germline V gene encodes CDR1 MGHRA and CDR2 YSYEKL. Measured from the cysteine to the phenylalanine, the CDR3 is 15 residues long. The entry retains the CDR3 DNA only, 45 bases that are in frame from base 1. V is shortened by 1 base, J by 0 bases, and the region joining them spans 10 bases.